One sample yielded the 10 T cell receptor beta chains listed below, sequenced in a study of cytotoxic CD8 clonotypes in ibrutinib-treated CLL. TCRdb's copy holds only in-frame clones and misses some; the assay was immunoSEQ multiplex PCR. The data contain over 75,000 clones, more than 75% of them singletons. Sequenced here: PBMCs, sampled after 12 months of ibrutinib treatment. These receptors all come from a human donor with chronic lymphocytic leukemia.

This clone has just a few counts. J is TRBJ2-7 and V is TRBV7-8; D uncertain. CDR1 is SGHVS, CDR2 FQNEAQ, per germline. The CDR3 runs to 13 residues. Trimming pared 1 base from V and 2 bases from J, leaving 6 bases between. The CDR3 DNA sequence: TGTGCCAGCAGCTTAGACAGTCCCTACGAGCAGTACTTC. It encodes CASSLDSPYEQYF.

This chain links TRBV11-3 with TRBJ2-1; D not certain. The CDR3 sequence is 13 residues long. CDR1 is SGHNT and CDR2 is YENEEA in the germline V gene. V gave up 0 bases and J gave up 7 bases, with 7 bases separating them. CDR3 protein: CASSLEVRNEQFF. DNA of the CDR3: TGTGCCAGCAGCTTAGAAGTGAGGAATGAGCAGTTCTTC.

This chain connects TRBV9 to TRBJ2-7; D tentatively fits TRBD1 or TRBD2 (5 bases each). The CDR3 has 15 residues. From germline, CDR1 is SGDLS and CDR2 YYNGEE. The V and J ends lost 0 bases and 7 bases respectively, with 17 bases between them. CDR3 nucleotide sequence: TGTGCCAGCAGCGTAGGTAGCCAGGGAGTCGAGGAGCAGTACTTC. It specifies CASSVGSQGVEEQYF.

This chain connects TRBV4-3 to TRBJ2-2; tentatively, D is TRBD2 (5 bases). Germline values: CDR1 LGHNA, CDR2 YSLEER. Trimming stripped 0 bases from V and 4 bases from J, with 12 bases between. The CDR3 spans 16 residues. CDR3 loop: CASSQELVFGTGELFF. CDR3 coding DNA: TGCGCCAGCAGCCAAGAACTAGTTTTTGGCACCGGGGAGCTGTTTTTT.

The CDR3 DNA reads TGTGCCAGCAGCCAAGGTGGGGGGACCACAGATACGCAGTATTTT. Translating gives CASSQGGGTTDTQYF. The rearrangement links TRBV4-2 to TRBJ2-3; D possibly corresponds to TRBD2 (6 bases). This CDR3 region has 15 residues. The V end lost 1 base, the J end lost 2 bases, and 10 bases lay between the germline ends. Germline lookup yields CDR1 LGHNA and CDR2 YNFKEQ.

This clone was seen more than once but under ten times. The V gene is TRBV9, the J gene TRBJ2-3; the D gene could be TRBD1 or TRBD2 (5 bases each). The V gene's germline CDR1 is SGDLS and CDR2 YYNGEE. Trimming shortened V by 3 bases and J by 3 bases, and 11 bases separated the two germline ends. The CDR3 sequence is 14 residues long. CDR3 protein: CASSAVGVTDTQYF. In nucleotides, the CDR3 is TGTGCCAGCAGCGCCGTGGGGGTAACAGATACGCAGTATTTT. Complete variable domain (other parts from reference TRBV9 and TRBJ2-3): DSGVTQTPKHLITATGQRVTLRCSPRSGDLSVYWYQQSLDQGLQFLIQYYNGEERAKGNILERFSAQQFPDLHSELNLSSLELGDSALYFCASSAVGVTDTQYFGPGTRLTVL.

This chain links TRBV6-5 with TRBJ1-1; D is uncertain. Germline lookup yields CDR1 MNHEY and CDR2 SVGAGI. The CDR3 totals 13 residues. The V end lost 6 bases, the J end lost 0 bases, and 8 bases lay between the germline ends. The CDR3 sequence is CASRKTMNTEAFF. CDR3 bases: TGTGCCAGCAGGAAAACCATGAACACTGAAGCTTTCTTT.

CDR3 in DNA: TGTGCCAGCAGTTTAGCGCTGGGGTTCGGATGGGACACTGAAGCTTTCTTT. Protein product: CASSLALGFGWDTEAFF. The chain carries TRBV28 and TRBJ1-1; unclear D gene. V shed 2 bases and J shed 3 bases, with 19 bases lying between them. This CDR3 contains 17 residues. The germline V gene encodes CDR1 MDHEN and CDR2 SYDVKM.

The chain has TRBV4-1 and TRBJ2-7; D possibly uses TRBD1 or TRBD2 (5 bases each). Germline loops: CDR1 MGHRA, CDR2 YSYEKL. With 1 base removed from V and 5 bases from J, the gap between germline ends came to 18 bases. The CDR3 contains 16 residues. CDR3 coding DNA: TGCGCCAGCAGCCAAGTAATTGGGGCAGGGAGCCACGAGCAGTACTTC. It specifies CASSQVIGAGSHEQYF.

The CDR3 here is CSARFSYEQYF. In DNA form, the CDR3 reads TGCAGTGCTAGGTTTAGCTACGAGCAGTACTTC. The chain has TRBV20-1 and TRBJ2-7; D remains unclear. Germline CDR1 is DFQATT and CDR2 is SNEGSKA (reference sequence). This CDR3 spans 11 amino acids. V was shortened by 3 bases and J by 3 bases, with 6 bases between the two germline ends.